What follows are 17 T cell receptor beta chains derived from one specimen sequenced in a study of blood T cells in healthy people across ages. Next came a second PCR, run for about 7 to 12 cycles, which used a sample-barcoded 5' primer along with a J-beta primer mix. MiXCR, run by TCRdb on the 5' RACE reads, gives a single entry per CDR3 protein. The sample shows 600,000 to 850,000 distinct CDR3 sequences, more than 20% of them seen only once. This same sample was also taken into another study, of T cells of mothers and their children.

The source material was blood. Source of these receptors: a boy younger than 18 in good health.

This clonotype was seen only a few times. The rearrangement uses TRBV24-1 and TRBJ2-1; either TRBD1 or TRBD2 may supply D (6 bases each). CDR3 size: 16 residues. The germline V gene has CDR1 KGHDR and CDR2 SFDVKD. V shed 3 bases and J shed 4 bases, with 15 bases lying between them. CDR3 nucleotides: TGTGCCACCAGTGATACCCCTGGGGGGCGTTACAATGAGCAGTTCTTC. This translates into CATSDTPGGRYNEQFF.

The chain's CDR3 is CASSSTRTETQYF. CDR3 nucleotide sequence: TGTGCCAGCAGTTCGACACGGACAGAGACCCAGTACTTC. The V gene is TRBV12-3 or TRBV12-4, the J gene TRBJ2-5; no clear D gene. The CDR3 spans 13 residues. V lost 4 bases to trimming and J lost 4 bases, with 10 bases between them.

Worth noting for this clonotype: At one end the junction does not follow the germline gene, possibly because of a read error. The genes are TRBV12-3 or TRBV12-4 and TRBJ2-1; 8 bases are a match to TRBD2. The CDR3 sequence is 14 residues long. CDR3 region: CASSWTSKYNEQLF. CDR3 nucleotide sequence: TGTGCCAGCAGTTGGACTAGCAAATACAATGAGCAGCTCTTC.

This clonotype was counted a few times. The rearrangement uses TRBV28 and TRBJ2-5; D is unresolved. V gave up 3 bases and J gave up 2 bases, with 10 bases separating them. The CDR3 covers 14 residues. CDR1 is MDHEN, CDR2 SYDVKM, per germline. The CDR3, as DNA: TGTGCCAGCAGTTTCTCCCCCCAGCAAGAGACCCAGTACTTC. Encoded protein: CASSFSPQQETQYF. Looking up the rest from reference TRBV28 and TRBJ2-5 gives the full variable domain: DVKVTQSSRYLVKRTGEKVFLECVQDMDHENMFWYRQDPGLGLRLIYFSYDVKMKEKGDIPEGYSVSREKKERFSLILESASTNQTSMYLCASSFSPQQETQYFGPGTRLLVL.

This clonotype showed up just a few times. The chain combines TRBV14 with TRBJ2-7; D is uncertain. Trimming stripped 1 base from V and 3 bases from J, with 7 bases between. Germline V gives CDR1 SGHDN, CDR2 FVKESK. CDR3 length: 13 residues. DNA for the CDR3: TGTGCCAGCAGCCAAGGTTACATCTACGAGCAGTACTTC. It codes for CASSQGYIYEQYF.

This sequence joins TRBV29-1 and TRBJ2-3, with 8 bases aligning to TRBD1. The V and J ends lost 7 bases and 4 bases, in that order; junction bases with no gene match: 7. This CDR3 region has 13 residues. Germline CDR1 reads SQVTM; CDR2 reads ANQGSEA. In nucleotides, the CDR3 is TGCAGCGCTAAAGGACAGGGTGCAGATACGCAGTATTTT. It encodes CSAKGQGADTQYF.

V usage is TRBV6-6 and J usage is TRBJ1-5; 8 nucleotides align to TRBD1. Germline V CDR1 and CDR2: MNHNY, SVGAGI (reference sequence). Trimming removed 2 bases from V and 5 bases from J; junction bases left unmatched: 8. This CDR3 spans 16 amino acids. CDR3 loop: CASSYPDRDGDQPQHF. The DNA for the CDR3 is TGTGCCAGCAGTTACCCGGACAGGGACGGAGATCAGCCCCAGCATTTT.

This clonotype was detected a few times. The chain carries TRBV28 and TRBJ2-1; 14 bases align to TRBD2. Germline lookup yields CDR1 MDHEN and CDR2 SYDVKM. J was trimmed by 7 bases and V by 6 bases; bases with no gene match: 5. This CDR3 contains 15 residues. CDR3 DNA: TGTGCCAGCAGCGAGACTAGCGGGAGGGCAAATGAGCAGTTCTTC. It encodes CASSETSGRANEQFF.

CDR3 in amino acids: CSAVPRGSFNTGELFF. CDR3 nucleotide sequence: TGCAGTGCCGTACCTCGCGGGAGCTTTAACACCGGGGAGCTGTTTTTT. This chain links TRBV20-1 with TRBJ2-2; 7 bases fit TRBD2. Germline-derived CDR1 and CDR2 are DFQATT and SNEGSKA (reference sequence). The CDR3 contains 16 residues. V lost 6 bases, J lost 2 bases, and 12 bases stayed unmatched.

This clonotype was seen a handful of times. CDR3 in amino acids: CASSAGGPYNEQFF. CDR3 nucleotide sequence: TGTGCCAGCAGCGCCGGGGGACCCTACAATGAGCAGTTCTTC. The chain has TRBV7-9 and TRBJ2-5; weak D call: TRBD2 (6 bases). The J call is uncertain, as TRBJ2-1 better fits the DNA end. The CDR3 contains 14 residues. Germline V gives CDR1 SEHNR, CDR2 FQNEAQ (reference sequence).

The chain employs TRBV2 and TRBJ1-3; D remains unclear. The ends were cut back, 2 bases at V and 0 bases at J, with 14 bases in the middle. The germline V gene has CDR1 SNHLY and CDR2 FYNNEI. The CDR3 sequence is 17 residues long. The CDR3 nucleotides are TGTGCCAGCAGTGAATACAGCCTGAGGCGCTCTGGAAACACCATATATTTT. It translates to CASSEYSLRRSGNTIYF.

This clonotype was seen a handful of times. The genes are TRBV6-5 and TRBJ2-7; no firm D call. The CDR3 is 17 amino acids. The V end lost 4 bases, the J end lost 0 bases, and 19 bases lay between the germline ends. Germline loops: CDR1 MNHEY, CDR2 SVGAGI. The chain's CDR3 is CASSLSLVGRSSYEQYF. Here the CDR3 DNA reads TGTGCCAGCAGTTTGAGTCTCGTAGGACGTAGCTCCTACGAGCAGTACTTC.

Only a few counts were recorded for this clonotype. The CDR3 sequence: CASSFQPDSAGETQYF. As DNA, the CDR3 is TGCGCCAGCAGCTTCCAGCCAGACAGTGCGGGCGAGACCCAGTACTTC. The J gene is TRBJ2-5, the V gene TRBV5-1; D is tentatively TRBD1 or TRBD2 (5 bases each). The V end lost 2 bases, the J end lost 5 bases, and 19 bases lay between the germline ends. The CDR3 loop spans 16 amino acids. Germline CDR1 SGHRS, CDR2 YFSETQ.

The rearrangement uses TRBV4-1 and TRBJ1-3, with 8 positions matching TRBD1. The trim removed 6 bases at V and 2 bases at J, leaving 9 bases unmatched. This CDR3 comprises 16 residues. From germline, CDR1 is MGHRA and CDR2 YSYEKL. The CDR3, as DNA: TGCGCCAGCAGTCAGGCAGGGGGCCTGGCTGGAAACACCATATATTTT. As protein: CASSQAGGLAGNTIYF.

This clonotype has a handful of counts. The CDR3 spells CASSENPLTRRPYF. As DNA, the CDR3 is TGTGCCAGCAGTGAGAATCCCCTGACTAGACGGCCGTACTTC. V and J are TRBV2 and TRBJ2-7; D might be TRBD2 (6 bases). The ends were cut back, 3 bases at V and 12 bases at J, with 21 bases in the middle. The CDR3 length is 14 residues. Germline V lookup: CDR1 SNHLY, CDR2 FYNNEI.

The CDR3 reads CSVRDRGGSPLHF. In DNA form, the CDR3 reads TGCAGCGTTCGGGACAGGGGGGGGTCACCCCTCCACTTT. The chain has TRBV29-1 and TRBJ1-6; TRBD1 matches at 11 bases. Trimming took 5 bases from V and 10 from J; bases not matched to a gene: 4. Germline V lookup: CDR1 SQVTM, CDR2 ANQGSEA. This CDR3 is built from 13 residues.

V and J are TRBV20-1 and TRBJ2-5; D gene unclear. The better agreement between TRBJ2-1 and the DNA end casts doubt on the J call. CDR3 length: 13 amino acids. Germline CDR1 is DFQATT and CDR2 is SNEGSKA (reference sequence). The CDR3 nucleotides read TGCAGTGCTAGCCCTAGTCGTCGACATGAGCAGTTCTTC. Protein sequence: CSASPSRRHEQFF.